A few counts support the clone carrying this T cell receptor (beta chain). Its specificity is not known. Expressed TCRB transcripts were sequenced because the entire RNA isolate underwent reverse transcription. The table came from immunoSEQ multiplex PCR; TCRdb's copy has only in-frame clones and leaves some out. Here the sample spans over 600,000 clones, about an eighth being singletons. These data come from a study of beta chain features in type 1 diabetes. Findings of the study overall: Shorter TCRB CDR3s, moderately but significantly so, were found in Type 1 diabetes patients in all four CD4+ subsets.

Trimming stripped 5 bases from V and 1 base from J, with 15 bases between. The CDR3 has 15 residues. Looked up from germline, CDR1 is SGHTA and CDR2 is FQGNSA. This sequence was found in a man aged 30-40 years with type 1 diabetes. The chain uses TRBV7-2 and TRBJ2-7; D gene unclear. Sequenced: naive CD4+ T cells from blood. The CDR3 region is CASSLRSSLSYEQYF. The CDR3 DNA is TGTGCCAGCAGCCTAAGATCCTCACTTTCCTACGAGCAGTACTTC. Complete variable domain (other parts from reference TRBV7-2 and TRBJ2-7): GAGVSQSPSNKVTEKGKDVELRCDPISGHTALYWYRQSLGQGLEFLIYFQGNSAPDKSGLPSDRFSAERTGGSVSTLTIQRTQQEDSAVYLCASSLRSSLSYEQYFGPGTRLTVT.